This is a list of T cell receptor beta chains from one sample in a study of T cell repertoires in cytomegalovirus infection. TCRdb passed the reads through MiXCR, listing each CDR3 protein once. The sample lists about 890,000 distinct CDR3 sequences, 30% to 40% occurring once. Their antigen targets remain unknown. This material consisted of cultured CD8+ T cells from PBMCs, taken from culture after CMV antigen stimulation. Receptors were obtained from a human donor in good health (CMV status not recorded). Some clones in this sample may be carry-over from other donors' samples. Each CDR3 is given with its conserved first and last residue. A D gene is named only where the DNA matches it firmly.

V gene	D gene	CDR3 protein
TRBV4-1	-	CASSQRQGSDEQFF
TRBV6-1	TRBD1	CASSAGTGRQTGELFF
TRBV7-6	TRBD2	CASSNSGGADTQYF
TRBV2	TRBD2	CASTQGTSGGASYNEQFF
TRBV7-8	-	CASSLNRVRQPQHF
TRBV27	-	CASSLSGTNEQFF
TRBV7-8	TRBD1	CASSLALEGRGRDTQYF
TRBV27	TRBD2	CASSSPSGASETQYF
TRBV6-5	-	CASSYSAGESGNTIYF
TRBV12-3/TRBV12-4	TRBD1	CASTYFQGAPRETQYF
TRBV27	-	CASSLVLTGNEQFF
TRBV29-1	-	CSAMTENTGELFF
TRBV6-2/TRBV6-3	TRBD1	CASSLPDRENIQYF
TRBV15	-	CATSRVFGTGELFF
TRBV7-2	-	CASSYLPGSDQETQYF
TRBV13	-	CASSRTGPGQPQHF
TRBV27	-	CASKDRQGGMNYGYTF
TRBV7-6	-	CASSLAAGDTDTQYF
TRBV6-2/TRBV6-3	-	CASESLMNTEAFF
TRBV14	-	CASSQGKILHTEAFF
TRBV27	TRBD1	CASSPTGYGYIQYF
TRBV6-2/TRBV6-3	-	CASSYNFDQPQHF
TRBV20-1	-	CSAREPGSYTEAFF
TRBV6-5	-	CASSYSVTGGTEAFF
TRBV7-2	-	CASSSAGSWATQYF
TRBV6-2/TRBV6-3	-	CASSYRSGVLNGYTF
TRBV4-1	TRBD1	CASSQMGDRGSYEQYF
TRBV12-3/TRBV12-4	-	CASSYRELFF
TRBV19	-	CASSSDTYNQPQHF
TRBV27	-	CASIAGNNSPLHF
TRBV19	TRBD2	CASSRTTSVYNEQFF
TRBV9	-	CASSPAQGGPKNIQYF
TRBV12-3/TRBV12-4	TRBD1	CASSSTGGVSNQPQHF
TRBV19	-	CASSEPIDRQETQYF
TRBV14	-	CASSPLTVRNTEAFF
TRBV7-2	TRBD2	CASSFRSSGGDTDTQYF
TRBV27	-	CASSLTRTYPNFF
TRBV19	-	CASSPGAGSEAFF
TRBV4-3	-	CASSQGREYNTEAFF
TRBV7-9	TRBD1	CASSSAGQSQYGYTF
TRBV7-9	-	CASSSQYQETQYF
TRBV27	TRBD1	CASSRTGAGTDTQYF
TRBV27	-	CASSPSPGRRSTGELFF
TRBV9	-	CASSVGKLRDLSGNTIYF
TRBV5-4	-	CASSSDWGQSPLHF